This TCR beta chain was sequenced in a study of cytomegalovirus exposure and HLA in healthy donors (dated by TCRdb to the late 2010s). Describing the broader study: An earlier analysis of approximately 600 of the donors reported approximately 270 Gb of sequence data and 117 million unique TCR beta sequences from about 200 million T cells. Among the roughly 380 genotyped donors, roughly 80% belonged to the genetic ancestry cluster associated with self-reported Caucasian donors. Donor age, sex, ethnicity and CMV serostatus were collected together with the repertoire data. In the later analysis, no new phenotypic data were used to find candidate immune exposures; instead, reliance was placed on TCR beta sequences and their occurrence across donors. The study aimed to test whether signatures of past pathogen exposure could be identified by cataloging public T cell receptors. A later genetic analysis used genome-wide SNP genotypes for about 55% of the 666 donors, treating that subset as a discovery cohort. Every repertoire in the discovery cohort had been generated on one and the same sequencing platform. To predict cytomegalovirus infection status, the study brought together high-throughput TCR immunosequencing, statistical association of individual TCRs with disease status, and machine learning. Both class I and class II loci were covered by HLA typing, at four-digit resolution. Typing coverage differed by locus: A, B, C, DRB1 and DQB1 were typed in about 620-630 donors, DQA1 in roughly 510, DPA1 in 600 to 610, and DPB1 in 450 to 480. An early release covering just under 650 HLA-typed donors comprised around 300 gigabases of sequencing data and around 80 million unique TCR sequences. Across 300 to 400 genotyped donors of the cohort, an average of about 240,000 unique TCR beta nucleotide sequences per donor were sequenced, and 15% to 20% of those sequences were non-productive. A later analysis re-examined previously published TCR beta repertoires from just over 650 donors and added high-resolution HLA genotyping to investigate patterns of TCR occurrence. In an earlier analysis of 587 of the donors, high-throughput TCR beta sequencing was used to judge whether each TCR beta V gene segment behaved as functional or pseudogenic. A separate validation cohort of 100 to 150 different subjects was used in addition to the 666-subject first cohort. Roughly 5 DR-DQ haplotypes were handled as single units for association and clustering because linkage in the cohort was strong. Using immunosequencing, the study profiled T cell repertoires from some 670 subjects and related those repertoires to cytomegalovirus serostatus. The paper's findings and limits, for the study overall: Some 16 rarely observed V segments, including chromosome 9 orphons, were excluded from the earlier analysis of almost 600 of the donors because counts were too low. In a later genetic analysis, fewer N-insertions in productive TCRs were reported among donors in an Asian-associated ancestry cluster than the roughly 700-donor mean. According to a later analysis, parvovirus B19, influenza, CMV and Epstein-Barr virus appeared linked to several top co-occurrence clusters. Sequencing depth was assumed to be roughly uniform across donors in the presence/absence analyses, though that assumption may not hold. The only immune exposure information available for the cohort was CMV serostatus. In a later genetic analysis, a missense DCLRE1C variant was associated with V-gene and J-gene trimming of TCR beta chains, and the association was replicated in an independent cohort. The classifier was reported to diagnose cytomegalovirus status with high specificity and sensitivity in both the original cohort and the validation cohort. In the study, some 180 TCR beta chains were listed as associated with cytomegalovirus. The sequencing pipeline was judged likely to have produced a cluster of highly shared sequence variants as a technical artifact. In vitro tests confirmed that a few of the cytomegalovirus-associated TCR beta chains recognize cytomegalovirus antigens. Specific HLA alleles were associated with some 15,000 TCR beta sequences at a false discovery rate of 0.05 in a later analysis. Most CMV-associated TCR beta chains appeared to be HLA-restricted in a later analysis, and the HLA associations seemed to be driven largely by CMV exposure. In this cohort, only TCR beta chains were sequenced, and detectable features were limited by the absence of alpha or paired-chain data. Because the 87-base-pair reads could not distinguish some IMGT-functional V segments, including TRBV6-2 and TRBV6-3, those segments were excluded. Because some donors lacked HLA typing at each locus, the association tests relied only on the typed subset. An earlier analysis of roughly 570 of the donors showed that most TCR beta V segments appeared in productive rearrangements either about 87% or about 30% of the time, which broadly matched IMGT annotations. When HLA alleles, especially DR and DQ, strongly co-occurred, TCR associations were difficult to assign to individual alleles. A further reported finding was that TCR beta sequences accurately predicted the HLA-A and HLA-B alleles for most subjects in the first cohort. The authors suggested that the approach could potentially be generalized to other disease states and immunological phenotypes. In a later analysis, TCR association rates were found to vary across HLA loci, with the most associated TCRs seen for DRB1 alleles and the fewest for HLA-C alleles. Correlated functional status among segregating V segments might be attributable to linkage disequilibrium, but an unknown experimental factor could not be ruled out. Most TCR sequences were observed very rarely across donors, whereas some public TCRs were present in many individuals. Compared with equally common non-associated chains, HLA-associated TCR beta chains in a later analysis were more clonally expanded and had lower generation probabilities.

A distance of 14 bases separates the germline ends of V and J, which lose 5 bases and 4 bases respectively. From the germline V gene (reference sequence), CDR1 is GTSNPN and CDR2 is SVGIG. The CDR3 is made up of 14 amino acids, end residues included. CDR3 DNA is the only sequence kept; it has 42 bases, read in frame from the first base. The cohort comprised several hundred healthy bone marrow donors. At the time of sampling, all cohort members were nominally healthy, though unrecorded immune exposures were likely present. The donor tested CMV seropositive, placing the donor among the approximately 290 seropositive members of the cohort. A peripheral blood sample was collected from each donor, and TCR beta sequencing was performed on peripheral blood mononuclear cells. Genomic DNA extraction from the blood cell samples was performed with the Qiagen DNeasy Blood Extraction Kit. Libraries were built with the immunoSEQ multiplex PCR assay. For the multiplex PCR, a mixture combining 60 forward primers for TCR Vbeta segments and 13 reverse primers for TCR Jbeta segments was used. Amplification of the CDR3 region of rearranged TCR beta genes was performed with a multiplex PCR assay on genomic DNA. The Illumina HiSeq System was used to sequence the amplified TCR beta libraries as 87-base-pair reads. Per the source publication's procedure: A later analysis counted about 80 million unique TCR beta chains across the roughly 700 repertoires, and some 12 million of these chains were shared by at least two donors. A nearest-neighbor algorithm error-corrected the raw reads and collapsed the reads into unique sequences, merging closely related sequences to remove PCR and sequencing errors. V, D and J gene segments were assigned by aligning CDR3 sequences to IMGT reference sequences. For a sequence to be retained, at least a six-nucleotide match to both a V gene segment and a J gene segment was required. A rearrangement was called productive if the CDR3 had no stop codons and remained in frame with V and J, and every other rearrangement was called non-productive. CDR3 was defined according to IMGT convention as the region running from the second conserved V-encoded cysteine to the conserved J-encoded phenylalanine. In an earlier analysis of just under 600 of the donors, sequences lacking an unambiguous match to a single V gene segment were excluded. An earlier analysis of 500 to 700 of the donors classified V segments as functional when productive rearrangements were above 56.7% and as segregating when the standard deviation between donors was above 5%. A statistical classification framework was developed to diagnose cytomegalovirus status using the catalog of TCR beta chain sequences. V and J gene assignment, in a later analysis, came from comparing TCR nucleotide sequences with IMGT/GENE-DB human TR gene sequences. A later analysis assigned CDR3 sequences and most-parsimonious VDJ recombination scenarios with the TCRdist pipeline. In a later analysis, every TCR beta chain was defined by the combination of its CDR3 amino acid sequence and its V-gene family, and reads without a unique V-gene family were dropped. A later analysis removed 550 to 700 highly shared, low-generation-probability nucleotide sequences to deal with suspected cross-contamination and a sequencing artifact. For each public chain, a later analysis derived a clonal expansion index from normalized ranks of inferred template counts within each repertoire. In a later analysis, generation probabilities were computed using a VDJ recombination model fitted to out-of-frame rearrangements, and the results were checked against IGoR. Hypergeometric tests were used in a later analysis to score TCR-TCR, TCR-HLA and TCR-CMV co-occurrence, with a repertoire-size bias correction applied to the TCR pairs. In a later analysis, false discovery rates were estimated by permuting HLA or CMV assignments 20 times. A later analysis grouped co-occurring TCRs with DBSCAN, adding TCRdist sequence similarity when clustering within HLA-allele-positive subsets. Repertoires with fewer than 30,000 or more than 120,000 public chains were left out of co-occurrence clustering, as were five repertoires with anomalous nucleotide sharing. Imported from immuneACCESS, the table was reduced by TCRdb to in-frame sequences with V and J called. These copies leave out some clones; in studies compared against another copy, an unresolved V gene accounts for under half, and the cause of the remainder is not known. From that table come the V and J calls and clone size; the DNA was used to work out D and trimming. This sample lists 65,000 to 75,000 clones; roughly 68% were detected once. The biggest ten clones account for roughly 11% of the sample.

A word on this clone: Its antigen remains undetermined. Without the conserved terminal phenylalanine or tryptophan, this CDR3 likely stems from a read error.

This clonotype was obtained from a woman aged 55-69 years in good health and CMV-seropositive. Sample: PBMCs. Recombination joined TRBV30 with TRBJ1-4; the D gene identity is not certain. The sequence in DNA is TGTGCCTGGTCCGAGAGCCCTCTTAATGAAAAACTGTTTGTT. Protein translation: CAWSESPLNEKLFV.